The TCR beta chain under discussion was sequenced for a study of T cells in tuberculosis. This table comes from immunoSEQ multiplex PCR, and its TCRdb copy is limited to in-frame clones, with some not included. Among 35,000 to 40,000 clones listed, around 93% were seen once. The CDR3 contains 15 residues. Germline lookup yields CDR1 SGHDT and CDR2 YYEEEE. V was cut by 4 bases and J by 0 bases, with 13 bases left in between. The source material was PBMCs. The chain employs TRBV5-6 and TRBJ1-2; TRBD1 is a possible D gene (5 bases). This receptor was taken from a donor between 10 and 35 years old with latent tuberculosis or without tuberculosis infection. Some clones in this sample may be carry-over from other donors' samples. This CDR3 reads CASSTNRNPNYGYTF. In DNA form, the CDR3 reads TGTGCCAGCAGCACAAACAGGAACCCTAACTATGGCTACACCTTC.